Presented here are 23 T cell receptor beta chains from one specimen sequenced in a study of response to subunit inactivated influenza vaccine. TCRdb reanalysed the RT-PCR reads using MiXCR and keeps one entry per CDR3 protein. The data contain approximately 480,000 distinct CDR3 sequences, 9.5% to 12% of them singletons. Here the sequenced sample was PBMCs from blood, taken roughly 45 days after vaccination. These receptors originate from a man in his fifties or sixties who received an inactivated influenza vaccine.

This clonotype was counted a few times. The rearrangement links TRBV9 to TRBJ1-1; no reliable D call. Germline-derived CDR1 and CDR2 are SGDLS and YYNGEE. The length of the CDR3 is 16 residues. The V end lost 4 bases, the J end lost 4 bases, and 20 bases lay between the germline ends. The CDR3 reads CASSSQKSGFATEAFF. As DNA, the CDR3 is TGTGCCAGCAGCTCCCAAAAGTCGGGGTTCGCCACTGAAGCTTTCTTT. Together with reference TRBV9 and TRBJ1-1, the CDR3 gives the full variable domain: DSGVTQTPKHLITATGQRVTLRCSPRSGDLSVYWYQQSLDQGLQFLIQYYNGEERAKGNILERFSAQQFPDLHSELNLSSLELGDSALYFCASSSQKSGFATEAFFGQGTRLTVV.

This clonotype was observed a handful of times. The chain uses TRBV2 and TRBJ2-7; D not resolved. CDR1 and CDR2 from the germline V gene are SNHLY and FYNNEI. CDR3 size: 14 residues. Trimming removed 8 bases at V and 2 bases at J, with 16 bases between. The CDR3 DNA reads TGTGCCAGCGGGGAACCGCTAGGCCCCTACGAGCAGTACTTC. Translating it yields CASGEPLGPYEQYF. Using reference TRBV2 and TRBJ2-7 for the parts outside the CDR3, the full variable domain is EPEVTQTPSHQVTQMGQEVILRCVPISNHLYFYWYRQILGQKVEFLVSFYNNEISEKSEIFDDQFSVERPDGSNFTLKIRSTKLEDSAMYFCASGEPLGPYEQYFGPGTRLTVT.

This clonotype appeared a few times. The V and J genes are TRBV6-2 or TRBV6-3 and TRBJ2-3, with no clear D. Between the trimmed V and J ends, which lost 5 bases and 2 bases, there was a span of 11 bases. Germline-derived CDR1 and CDR2 are MNHEY and SVGEGT. This CDR3 has 14 residues. The DNA for the CDR3 is TGTGCCAGCAGTAAACCAGACTCCACAGATACGCAGTATTTT. Its protein is CASSKPDSTDTQYF.

Ten or more counts support this clonotype. CDR3 nucleotides: TGCGCCAGCAGCCAAGATTTAAGGGGCGCAGGCTATGGCTACACCTTC. It translates to CASSQDLRGAGYGYTF. The gene calls are TRBV4-1 and TRBJ1-2; perhaps TRBD1 as D (5 bases). Trimming took off 0 bases at V and 4 bases at J, with 15 bases between the two ends. The CDR3 length is 16 residues. Germline-derived CDR1 and CDR2 are MGHRA and YSYEKL.

This clonotype was counted between two and nine times. The chain is built from TRBV20-1 and TRBJ2-1; D not resolved. The CDR3 has 14 amino acids. V gave up 3 bases and J gave up 3 bases, with 12 bases separating them. The germline V gene encodes CDR1 DFQATT and CDR2 SNEGSKA (reference sequence). The CDR3 sequence is CSASEGWRYNEQFF. DNA of the CDR3: TGCAGTGCTAGTGAAGGTTGGCGCTACAATGAGCAGTTCTTC.

This clonotype occurred a few times. This chain joins TRBV7-8 and TRBJ2-5; no definite D call. The CDR3 sequence is 17 residues long. With 5 bases removed from V and 0 bases from J, the gap between germline ends came to 19 bases. Germline-derived CDR1 and CDR2 are SGHVS and FQNEAQ. CDR3 sequence (DNA): TGTGCCAGCAGCCCCCCCCAAGGGCGTAATTACCAAGAGACCCAGTACTTC. Residues: CASSPPQGRNYQETQYF.

This clonotype showed up just once. The chain joins TRBV7-9 to TRBJ2-1, with D tentatively TRBD2 (6 bases). Germline CDR1 reads SEHNR; CDR2 reads FQNEAQ (reference sequence). This CDR3 spans 16 amino acids. The germline V and J ends were trimmed by 5 bases and 0 bases, with 14 bases remaining between them. This CDR3 reads CASSGGDRGSYNEQFF. CDR3 DNA: TGTGCCAGCAGCGGAGGGGACCGAGGCTCCTACAATGAGCAGTTCTTC. The entire variable domain, with the rest obtained from reference TRBV7-9 and TRBJ2-1, is as follows: DTGVSQNPRHKITKRGQNVTFRCDPISEHNRLYWYRQTLGQGPEFLTYFQNEAQLEKSRLLSDRFSAERPKGSFSTLEIQRTEQGDSAMYLCASSGGDRGSYNEQFFGPGTRLTVL.

The chain recombines TRBV14 with TRBJ1-6; D call uncertain. Trimming cost V 5 bases and J 7 bases, with 15 bases left between them. The CDR3 spans 15 residues. Germline CDR1 SGHDN, CDR2 FVKESK. CDR3 nucleotides: TGTGCCAGCAGCGCCGCGACGGCATGGAATTCACCCCTCCACTTT. It translates to CASSAATAWNSPLHF. The whole variable domain, remainder taken from reference TRBV14 and TRBJ1-6, is EAGVTQFPSHSVIEKGQTVTLRCDPISGHDNLYWYRRVMGKEIKFLLHFVKESKQDESGMPNNRFLAERTGGTYSTLKVQPAELEDSGVYFCASSAATAWNSPLHFGNGTRLTVT.

The sample holds many counts of this clonotype. The V and J genes are TRBV6-5 and TRBJ2-2; D ambiguous. V lost 3 bases to trimming and J lost 0 bases, with 5 bases between them. The CDR3 is made up of 14 amino acids. Germline values: CDR1 MNHEY, CDR2 SVGAGI. The CDR3 DNA is TGTGCCAGCAGTTATAGAGCGAACACCGGGGAGCTGTTTTTT. Translation gives CASSYRANTGELFF.

The V call is TRBV3-1, the J call TRBJ1-4; possibly TRBD1 for D (5 bases). V lost 1 base to trimming and J lost 6 bases, with 9 bases between them. The CDR3 extends over 14 amino acids. The germline V gene encodes CDR1 LGHDT and CDR2 YNNKEL (reference sequence). The CDR3 coding sequence is TGTGCCAGCAGCCAAGCGGGGGTCCATGAAAAACTGTTTTTT. It yields the protein CASSQAGVHEKLFF.

The CDR3 nucleotides are TGTGCCACCAAGGACGCGCAGTTCTTC. It yields the protein CATKDAQFF. The gene calls are TRBV7-2 and TRBJ2-1; D uncertain. Germline CDR1 SGHTA, CDR2 FQGNSA. CDR3 size: 9 residues. The germline V and J ends were trimmed by 10 bases and 12 bases, with 10 bases remaining between them.

This clonotype was seen more than once but under ten times. The rearrangement links TRBV11-2 to TRBJ2-5; TRBD2 agrees at 10 bases. Losses at the gene ends were 1 base for V and 2 bases for J; bases not matched to a gene: 10. The CDR3 has 18 residues. The germline gives CDR1 SGHAT, CDR2 FQNNGV. The CDR3 coding sequence is TGTGCCAGCAGCTTAGGTGTGCTAGCGGGGGAAGCACAAGAGACCCAGTACTTC. Translated, it gives CASSLGVLAGEAQETQYF. The variable domain in full, with the rest retrieved from reference TRBV11-2 and TRBJ2-5, is EAGVAQSPRYKIIEKRQSVAFWCNPISGHATLYWYQQILGQGPKLLIQFQNNGVVDDSQLPKDRFSAERLKGVDSTLKIQPAKLEDSAVYLCASSLGVLAGEAQETQYFGPGTRLLVL.

Worth noting for this clonotype: One base away lies a much larger clone, so this may be a sequencing read error. This sequence joins TRBV12-3 or TRBV12-4 and TRBJ2-3; weak D call: TRBD1 (6 bases). The CDR3 has 13 residues. The CDR3 reads CASDRSSTDAQYF. In nucleotides, the CDR3 is TGTGCCAGCGACAGGTCTAGCACAGATGCGCAGTATTTT.

The chain combines TRBV12-3 or TRBV12-4 with TRBJ2-4, with TRBD2 matching 9 bases. This CDR3 has 18 amino acids. Trimming cost V 5 bases and J 0 bases; bases outside gene matches: 11. The CDR3, as DNA: TGTGCCAGCAGTGGCCATTATGGCGGGGGGGTAGCCAAAAACATTCAGTACTTC. Amino acids: CASSGHYGGGVAKNIQYF.

In its sample, this clonotype was seen many times. V and J are TRBV28 and TRBJ1-2; 7 bases match TRBD1. The CDR3 contains 15 residues. V dropped 3 bases and J dropped 4; count of bases not matched to a gene: 8. Germline V lookup: CDR1 MDHEN, CDR2 SYDVKM. CDR3 loop: CASSLTGQGVYGYTF. The CDR3 coding sequence is TGTGCCAGCAGTTTGACAGGCCAGGGGGTCTATGGCTACACCTTC.

The V call is TRBV4-1, the J call TRBJ2-3; 7 bases align to TRBD2. CDR3 length: 16 amino acids. Germline V gene data show CDR1 as MGHRA and CDR2 as YSYEKL. Losses at the gene ends were 1 base for V and 1 base for J; bases not matched to a gene: 5. CDR3 nucleotide sequence: TGCGCCAGCAGCCAAGGGGTGGGAGGGGGCACAGATACGCAGTATTTT. Translated, it gives CASSQGVGGGTDTQYF.

The chain uses TRBV4-3 and TRBJ2-3; 8 bases are a match to TRBD2. From germline, CDR1 is LGHNA and CDR2 YSLEER. The CDR3 sequence is 15 residues long. Trimming took 3 bases from V and 6 from J; bases not matched to a gene: 8. CDR3 sequence: CASSQSGGWGDTQYF. CDR3 coding DNA: TGCGCCAGCAGCCAGAGCGGGGGCTGGGGCGATACGCAGTATTTT.

The table lists this clonotype with a few counts. The chain couples TRBV10-3 to TRBJ2-1; 7 bases map to TRBD1. Germline V gene lookup returns CDR1 ENHRY and CDR2 SYGVKD. The CDR3 is 15 amino acids. V trimming: 6 bases; J trimming: 2 bases; junction bases outside the gene matches: 7. In nucleotides, the CDR3 is TGTGCCATCAGCCAAGACAGGGACCCCTACAATGAGCAGTTCTTC. Translation gives CAISQDRDPYNEQFF.

This clonotype was seen only a few times. This may stem from a read error, because a much larger clone lies one nucleotide away. This chain links TRBV7-9 with TRBJ2-2; 9 nucleotides line up with TRBD1. CDR1 and CDR2 from the germline V gene are SEHNR and FQNEAQ (reference sequence). There are 14 residues in the CDR3. Trimming at V came to 8 bases and at J to 1 base, leaving 2 bases not matched to a gene. The CDR3 nucleotides read TGTGCCAGCGGGGGACAGGGGAACACCGGGGAGCTGTTTTTT. Translation: CASGGQGNTGELFF.

The V and J genes are TRBV20-1 and TRBJ2-3, with 7 bases fitting TRBD2. This CDR3 contains 15 residues. CDR1 and CDR2 (germline): DFQATT, SNEGSKA (reference sequence). With V trimmed by 1 base and J by 0 bases, 4 bases remained unmatched. CDR3 DNA sequence: TGCAGTGCTAGAGGACTAGCCTCTAGCACAGATACGCAGTATTTT. Encoded protein: CSARGLASSTDTQYF.

This clonotype was counted a few times. The rearrangement uses TRBV6-1 and TRBJ2-6; no definite D call. Germline V gives CDR1 MNHNS, CDR2 SASEGT. This CDR3 spans 14 amino acids. Trimming shortened V by 7 bases and J by 0 bases, and 7 bases separated the two germline ends. For the CDR3, the DNA is TGTGCCAGCACCGGCAGCTCTGGGGCCAACGTCCTGACTTTC. It codes for CASTGSSGANVLTF.

The V call is TRBV6-2 or TRBV6-3, the J call TRBJ2-1, with D unclear. Germline V gene data show CDR1 as MNHEY and CDR2 as SVGEGT. The CDR3 has 15 amino acids. Trimming cost V 0 bases and J 4 bases, with 10 bases left between them. This chain's CDR3 is CASSYSKIPYNEQFF. As DNA, the CDR3 is TGTGCCAGCAGTTACTCGAAAATACCTTACAATGAGCAGTTCTTC.

This clonotype has a count of ten or more. This rearrangement joins TRBV20-1 to TRBJ2-2; maybe TRBD2 (7 bases). Germline-derived CDR1 and CDR2 are DFQATT and SNEGSKA (reference sequence). The CDR3 length is 19 residues. V lost 1 base to trimming and J lost 0 bases, with 21 bases between them. The CDR3 nucleotides are TGCAGTGCTAGAGCGGGGGGCGAGTGGGGACCGACGAACACCGGGGAGCTGTTTTTT. Its translation: CSARAGGEWGPTNTGELFF.